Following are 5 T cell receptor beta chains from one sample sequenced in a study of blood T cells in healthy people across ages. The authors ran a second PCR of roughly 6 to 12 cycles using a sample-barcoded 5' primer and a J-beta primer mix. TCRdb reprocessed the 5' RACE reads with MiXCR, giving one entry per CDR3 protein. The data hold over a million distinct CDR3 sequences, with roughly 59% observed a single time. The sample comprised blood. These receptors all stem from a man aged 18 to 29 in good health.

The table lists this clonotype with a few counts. CDR3: CASSPAGRSDTQYF. The CDR3 coding sequence is TGTGCCAGCAGCCCGGCGGGGAGGTCAGATACGCAGTATTTT. The chain couples TRBV4-2 to TRBJ2-3, with a tentative D call TRBD2 (6 bases). Germline CDR1 is LGHNA and CDR2 is YNFKEQ. The CDR3 runs to 14 residues. Deletions cut 4 bases from V and 4 bases from J, with 12 bases between.

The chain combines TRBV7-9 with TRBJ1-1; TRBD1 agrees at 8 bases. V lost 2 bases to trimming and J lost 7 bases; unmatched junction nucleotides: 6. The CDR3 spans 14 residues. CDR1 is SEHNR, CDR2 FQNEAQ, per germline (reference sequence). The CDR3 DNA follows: TGTGCCAGCAGCTTACCTGACAGGGGTGGTGAAGCTTTCTTT. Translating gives CASSLPDRGGEAFF.

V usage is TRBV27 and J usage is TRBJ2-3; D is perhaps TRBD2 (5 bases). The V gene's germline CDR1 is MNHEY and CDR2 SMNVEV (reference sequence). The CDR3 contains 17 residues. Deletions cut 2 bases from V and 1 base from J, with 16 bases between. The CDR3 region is CASSLRSRLAGTDTQYF. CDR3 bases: TGTGCCAGCAGTTTAAGGTCTCGGCTAGCTGGCACAGATACGCAGTATTTT.

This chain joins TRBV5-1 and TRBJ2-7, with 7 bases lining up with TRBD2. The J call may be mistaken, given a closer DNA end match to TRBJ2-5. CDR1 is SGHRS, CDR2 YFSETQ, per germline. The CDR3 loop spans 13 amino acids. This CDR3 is CASNPGLGETQYF. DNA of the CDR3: TGCGCCAGCAACCCTGGACTAGGGGAGACCCAGTACTTC.

CDR3 residues: CASSLRLDTQYF. The CDR3 nucleotides are TGTGCCAGCAGCTTACGTCTGGATACGCAGTATTTT. V is TRBV13 and J is TRBJ2-3; no definite D call. Germline V gene data show CDR1 as PRHDT and CDR2 as FYEKMQ (reference sequence). The CDR3 covers 12 residues. Trimming shortened V by 2 bases and J by 6 bases, and 6 bases separated the two germline ends. The complete variable domain, with remaining parts taken from reference TRBV13 and TRBJ2-3, reads AAGVIQSPRHLIKEKRETATLKCYPIPRHDTVYWYQQGPGQDPQFLISFYEKMQSDKGSIPDRFSAQQFSDYHSELNMSSLELGDSALYFCASSLRLDTQYFGPGTRLTVL.